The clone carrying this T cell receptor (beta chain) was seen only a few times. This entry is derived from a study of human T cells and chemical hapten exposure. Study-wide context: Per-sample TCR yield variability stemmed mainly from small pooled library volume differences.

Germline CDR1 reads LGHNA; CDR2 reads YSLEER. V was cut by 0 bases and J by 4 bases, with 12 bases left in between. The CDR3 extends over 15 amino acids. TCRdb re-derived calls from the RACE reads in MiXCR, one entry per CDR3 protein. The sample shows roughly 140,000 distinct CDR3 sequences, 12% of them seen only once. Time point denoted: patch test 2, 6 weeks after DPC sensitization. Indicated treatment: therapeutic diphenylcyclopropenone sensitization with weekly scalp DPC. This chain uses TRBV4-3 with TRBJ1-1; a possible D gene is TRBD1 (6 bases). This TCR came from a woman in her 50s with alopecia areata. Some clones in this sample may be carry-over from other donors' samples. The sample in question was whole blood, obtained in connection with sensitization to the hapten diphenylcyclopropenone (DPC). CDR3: CASSQDQGWSTEAFF. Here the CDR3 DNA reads TGCGCCAGCAGCCAAGATCAGGGGTGGAGCACTGAAGCTTTCTTT.